This is a list of T cell receptor beta chains from one sample in a study of blood T cell repertoires in COVID-19. Data came from immunoSEQ multiplex PCR; TCRdb stores just in-frame clones and leaves some out. The profile covers about 380,000 clones, with around 84% appearing a single time and 3% to 4.5% taken by the ten largest. What was sequenced was peripheral blood. Source of these receptors: a woman aged 18-35 years with acute or convalescent COVID-19. Both conserved end residues are part of each CDR3. The D gene is left open where the match is weak. Not every row has a clone size; where given, it reads once, few, many or a size class.

d_call: TRBD1
v_call: TRBV12-3/TRBV12-4
j_call: TRBJ1-1
clone_size: once
cdr3_nt: TGTGCCAGCAGCCCGACAGGGGATGAAGCTTTCTTT
cdr3_aa: CASSPTGDEAFF

d_call: NA
v_call: TRBV3-1/TRBV3-2
j_call: TRBJ1-4
clone_size: NA
cdr3_nt: TGTGCCAGCAGCCAATCTGCAACTAATGAAAAACTGTTTTTT
cdr3_aa: CASSQSATNEKLFF

d_call: NA
v_call: TRBV4-1
j_call: TRBJ1-5
clone_size: NA
cdr3_nt: TGCGCCAGCAGCCCGACCACGGGGGGAAAGGATCAGCCCCAGCATTTT
cdr3_aa: CASSPTTGGKDQPQHF

d_call: NA
v_call: TRBV7-9
j_call: TRBJ1-6
clone_size: NA
cdr3_nt: TGTGCCAGCAGCATTACCGGGACTACCCTTAATTCACCCCTCCACTTT
cdr3_aa: CASSITGTTLNSPLHF

d_call: NA
v_call: TRBV6-4
j_call: TRBJ2-1
clone_size: NA
cdr3_nt: TGTGCCAGCAGTGACCGGGAGCCCCCCCGCTACAATGAGCAGTTCTTC
cdr3_aa: CASSDREPPRYNEQFF

d_call: NA
v_call: TRBV28
j_call: TRBJ2-5
clone_size: NA
cdr3_nt: TGTGCCAGCAGTTTAGGATCAGGACACGGTAGGGAGACCCAGTACTTC
cdr3_aa: CASSLGSGHGRETQYF

d_call: NA
v_call: TRBV2
j_call: TRBJ2-7
clone_size: NA
cdr3_nt: TGTGCCAGCAAGGGTAGCGGAAGCTCCTACGAGCAGTACTTC
cdr3_aa: CASKGSGSSYEQYF

d_call: NA
v_call: TRBV7-6
j_call: TRBJ2-7
clone_size: NA
cdr3_nt: TGTGCCAGCAGCCCCGCCCCCCGACTCTCCTACGAGCAGTACTTC
cdr3_aa: CASSPAPRLSYEQYF

d_call: NA
v_call: TRBV29-1
j_call: TRBJ1-1
clone_size: NA
cdr3_nt: TGCAGCGTTGTTTTTATAGTATCCGTGGCAGGGAGGGGCACTGAAGCTTTCTTT
cdr3_aa: CSVVFIVSVAGRGTEAFF

d_call: NA
v_call: TRBV7-9
j_call: TRBJ2-5
clone_size: NA
cdr3_nt: TGTGCCAGCAGCCTAGGGGGAGATATCCAAGAGACCCAGTACTTC
cdr3_aa: CASSLGGDIQETQYF

d_call: NA
v_call: TRBV3-1/TRBV3-2
j_call: TRBJ2-3
clone_size: NA
cdr3_nt: TGTGCCAGCAGCCAATTAGCAGATACGCAGTATTTT
cdr3_aa: CASSQLADTQYF

d_call: NA
v_call: TRBV11-2
j_call: TRBJ1-4
clone_size: NA
cdr3_nt: TGTGCCAGCAGCTGGACAGCCGACCGGGAAAAACTGTTTTTT
cdr3_aa: CASSWTADREKLFF

d_call: NA
v_call: TRBV7-3
j_call: TRBJ1-2
clone_size: few
cdr3_nt: TGTGCCAGCAGCTCTGGAGGGGATCGCGGCTACACCTTC
cdr3_aa: CASSSGGDRGYTF

d_call: NA
v_call: TRBV19
j_call: TRBJ1-2
clone_size: NA
cdr3_nt: TGTGCCAGTAGTATGAGGAGGGACTATGGCTACACCTTC
cdr3_aa: CASSMRRDYGYTF

d_call: NA
v_call: TRBV28
j_call: TRBJ1-5
clone_size: once
cdr3_nt: TGTGCCAGCAGTTTCCGCCTAAATCAGCCCCAGCATTTT
cdr3_aa: CASSFRLNQPQHF

d_call: NA
v_call: TRBV14
j_call: TRBJ1-5
clone_size: NA
cdr3_nt: TGTGCCAGCAGCCAAGGTAGTCAGCCCCAGCATTTT
cdr3_aa: CASSQGSQPQHF

d_call: TRBD2
v_call: TRBV4-1
j_call: TRBJ2-3
clone_size: NA
cdr3_nt: TGCGCCAGCAGCCGTAGCGGGAGTGCAGATACGCAGTATTTT
cdr3_aa: CASSRSGSADTQYF

d_call: NA
v_call: TRBV4-1
j_call: TRBJ1-2
clone_size: NA
cdr3_nt: TGCGCCAGCAGCCAAGGGGGGCACTATGGCTACACCTTC
cdr3_aa: CASSQGGHYGYTF

d_call: NA
v_call: TRBV6-5
j_call: TRBJ2-5
clone_size: NA
cdr3_nt: TGTGCCAGCACTCTAGCAACCCAGGAGACCCAGTACTTC
cdr3_aa: CASTLATQETQYF

d_call: NA
v_call: TRBV14
j_call: TRBJ1-2
clone_size: NA
cdr3_nt: TGTGCCAGCAGCCAAGCGGCTAGAGGCTACACCTTC
cdr3_aa: CASSQAARGYTF

d_call: NA
v_call: TRBV24-1
j_call: TRBJ2-1
clone_size: NA
cdr3_nt: TGTGCCACCAGTGAAGAGCGGATCTCCTACAATGAGCAGTTCTTC
cdr3_aa: CATSEERISYNEQFF

d_call: NA
v_call: TRBV24-1
j_call: TRBJ2-1
clone_size: NA
cdr3_nt: TGTGCCACCAGTGATTTGCCTTCCGGAGGCAATGAGCAGTTCTTC
cdr3_aa: CATSDLPSGGNEQFF

d_call: TRBD1
v_call: TRBV9
j_call: TRBJ1-2
clone_size: once
cdr3_nt: TGTGCCAGCAGCGTGATAGACAGGGGGCACAACTATGGCTACACCTTC
cdr3_aa: CASSVIDRGHNYGYTF

d_call: TRBD1
v_call: TRBV30
j_call: TRBJ1-6
clone_size: NA
cdr3_nt: TGTGCCTGGAGTGTAGACAGGGCGGAATATAATTCACCCCTCCACTTT
cdr3_aa: CAWSVDRAEYNSPLHF

d_call: TRBD1
v_call: TRBV27
j_call: TRBJ2-1
clone_size: NA
cdr3_nt: TGTGCCAGCAGCTCCCTGGGACAGGGGGTTTATGAGCAGTTCTTC
cdr3_aa: CASSSLGQGVYEQFF

d_call: TRBD1
v_call: TRBV24-1
j_call: TRBJ2-5
clone_size: few
cdr3_nt: TGTGCCACCAAAATCCGGGACAGGGGAGAGACCCAGTACTTC
cdr3_aa: CATKIRDRGETQYF

d_call: NA
v_call: TRBV9
j_call: TRBJ2-1
clone_size: NA
cdr3_nt: TGTGCCAGCAGCGTAGGGGGCTCGGATGAGCAGTTCTTC
cdr3_aa: CASSVGGSDEQFF

d_call: TRBD1
v_call: TRBV11-2
j_call: TRBJ2-7
clone_size: NA
cdr3_nt: TGTGCCAGCAGCTTAGGAAACAGGGGTGCCGAGCAGTACTTC
cdr3_aa: CASSLGNRGAEQYF

d_call: NA
v_call: TRBV9
j_call: TRBJ2-5
clone_size: NA
cdr3_nt: TGTGCCAGCAGCCCCCAAACAGGGAACCAAGAGACCCAGTACTTC
cdr3_aa: CASSPQTGNQETQYF

d_call: NA
v_call: TRBV2
j_call: TRBJ2-2
clone_size: NA
cdr3_nt: TGTGCCAGCATCAGAGGTCGGGGGACGACCGGGGAGCTGTTTTTT
cdr3_aa: CASIRGRGTTGELFF

d_call: NA
v_call: TRBV5-6
j_call: TRBJ1-1
clone_size: NA
cdr3_nt: TGTGCCAGCAGCCCTGGGCTGGGTGAAGCTTTCTTT
cdr3_aa: CASSPGLGEAFF

d_call: TRBD2
v_call: TRBV19
j_call: TRBJ2-7
clone_size: NA
cdr3_nt: TGTGCCAGTAGGAGAGCGGGGACCTACGAGCAGTACTTC
cdr3_aa: CASRRAGTYEQYF

d_call: NA
v_call: TRBV29-1
j_call: TRBJ1-1
clone_size: NA
cdr3_nt: TGCAGCGTTGAAGATATGACTCCACGAGTCACTGAAGCTTTCTTT
cdr3_aa: CSVEDMTPRVTEAFF

d_call: NA
v_call: TRBV19
j_call: TRBJ1-1
clone_size: once
cdr3_nt: TGTGCCAGTAGTATCACCCTGACAGAGAACACTGAAGCTTTCTTT
cdr3_aa: CASSITLTENTEAFF

d_call: NA
v_call: TRBV6-6
j_call: TRBJ1-6
clone_size: NA
cdr3_nt: TGTGCCAGCAGTTCCGAGGGTAGCCGTTCACCCCTCCACTTT
cdr3_aa: CASSSEGSRSPLHF

d_call: TRBD1
v_call: TRBV12-5
j_call: TRBJ1-2
clone_size: NA
cdr3_nt: TGTGCTAGTGGTGACAGGGGAAACTATGGCTACACCTTC
cdr3_aa: CASGDRGNYGYTF

d_call: NA
v_call: TRBV4-1
j_call: TRBJ2-5
clone_size: few
cdr3_nt: TGCGCCAGCAGCCAATCAAAACTAGCCCAAGAGACCCAGTACTTC
cdr3_aa: CASSQSKLAQETQYF

d_call: TRBD1
v_call: TRBV30
j_call: TRBJ1-5
clone_size: few
cdr3_nt: TGTGCCTGGAGTCGGGACAGGGGGAGCAATCAGCCCCAGCATTTT
cdr3_aa: CAWSRDRGSNQPQHF

d_call: TRBD1
v_call: TRBV19
j_call: TRBJ1-2
clone_size: NA
cdr3_nt: TGTGCCAGCATTCGACAGGGGGCCTCTGGCTACACCTTC
cdr3_aa: CASIRQGASGYTF

d_call: NA
v_call: TRBV21-1
j_call: TRBJ1-1
clone_size: NA
cdr3_nt: TGTGCCAGCAGCACAGAAAACAGGGGTCCCACTGAAGCTTTCTTT
cdr3_aa: CASSTENRGPTEAFF

d_call: NA
v_call: TRBV2
j_call: TRBJ2-1
clone_size: many
cdr3_nt: TGTGCCAGCATGAGCGAACAAAACAATGAGCAGTTCTTC
cdr3_aa: CASMSEQNNEQFF

d_call: TRBD2
v_call: TRBV4-2
j_call: TRBJ2-1
clone_size: NA
cdr3_nt: TGTGCCAGCAGCTCCCGGGCTAGCGGGGGGGCAAATGAGCAGTTCTTC
cdr3_aa: CASSSRASGGANEQFF

d_call: NA
v_call: TRBV5-1
j_call: TRBJ2-7
clone_size: NA
cdr3_nt: TGCGCCAGCAGCTTTCATAAATACCTTCAGGGGCCTCCCTACGAGCAGTACTTC
cdr3_aa: CASSFHKYLQGPPYEQYF